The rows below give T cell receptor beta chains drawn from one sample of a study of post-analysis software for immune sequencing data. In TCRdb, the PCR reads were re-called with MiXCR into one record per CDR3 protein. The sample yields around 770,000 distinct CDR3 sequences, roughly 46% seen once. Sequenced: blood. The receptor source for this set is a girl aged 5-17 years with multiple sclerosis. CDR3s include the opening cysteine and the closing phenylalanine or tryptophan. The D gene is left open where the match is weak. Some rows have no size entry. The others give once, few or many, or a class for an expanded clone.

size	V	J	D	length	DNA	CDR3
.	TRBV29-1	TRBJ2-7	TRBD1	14	TGCAGCGTCGCGACAGGGGGCAGCACCTACGAGCAGTACTTC	CSVATGGSTYEQYF
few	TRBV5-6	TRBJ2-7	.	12	TGTGCCAGCAGCTTGTTTTCGAACGAGCAGTACTTC	CASSLFSNEQYF
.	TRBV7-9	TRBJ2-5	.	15	TGTGCCAGCAGCCGGTGGAGTCGGGGCCAAGAGACCCAGTACTTC	CASSRWSRGQETQYF
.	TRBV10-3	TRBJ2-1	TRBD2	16	TGTGCCATCAGTGAGTCGAATAGCGGGAGCTGGAATGAGCAGTTCTTC	CAISESNSGSWNEQFF
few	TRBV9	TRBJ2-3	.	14	TGTGCCAGCAGTCGGACAGAGACAACAGATACGCAGTATTTT	CASSRTETTDTQYF
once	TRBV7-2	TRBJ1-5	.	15	TGTGCCAGCAGCTTAGAGTCGCTAGGCAATCAGCCCCAGCATTTT	CASSLESLGNQPQHF
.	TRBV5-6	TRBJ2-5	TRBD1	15	TGTGCCAGCAGCACGACAGGGACCTACAAAGAGACCCAGTACTTC	CASSTTGTYKETQYF
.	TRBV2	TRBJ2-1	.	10	TGTGCCAGCAAGGGGTATGAGCAGTTCTTC	CASKGYEQFF
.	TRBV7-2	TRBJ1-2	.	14	TGTGCCAGCAGCTTAGAGTTCAGGGATTATGGCTACACCTTC	CASSLEFRDYGYTF
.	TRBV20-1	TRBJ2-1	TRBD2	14	TGCAGTGCGAGGGGACTAGCTCCCAACAATGAGCAGTTCTTC	CSARGLAPNNEQFF
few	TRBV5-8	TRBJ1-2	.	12	TGTGCCAGCAGCTTCTCAGGGTTAGGCTACACCTTC	CASSFSGLGYTF